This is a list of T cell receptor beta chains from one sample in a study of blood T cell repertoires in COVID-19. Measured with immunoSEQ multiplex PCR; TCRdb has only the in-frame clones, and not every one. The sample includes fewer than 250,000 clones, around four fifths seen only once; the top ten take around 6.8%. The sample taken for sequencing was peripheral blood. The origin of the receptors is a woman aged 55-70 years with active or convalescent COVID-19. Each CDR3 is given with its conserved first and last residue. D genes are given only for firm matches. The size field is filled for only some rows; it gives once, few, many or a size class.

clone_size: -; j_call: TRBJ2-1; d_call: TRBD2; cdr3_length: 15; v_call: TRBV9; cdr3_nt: TGTGCCAGCAGCGCCATTGGACTGGGGCTAGCGGGACAGTTCTTC; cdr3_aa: CASSAIGLGLAGQFF
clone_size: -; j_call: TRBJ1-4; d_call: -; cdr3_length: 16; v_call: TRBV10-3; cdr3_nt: TGTGCCATCAGTCCCGGGGGGACCGAAACTAATGAAAAACTGTTTTTT; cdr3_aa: CAISPGGTETNEKLFF
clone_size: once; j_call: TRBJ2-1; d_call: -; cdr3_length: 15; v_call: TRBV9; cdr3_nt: TGTGCCAGCAGCAGGAGGACTAACCTTTACAATGAGCAGTTCTTC; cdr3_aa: CASSRRTNLYNEQFF
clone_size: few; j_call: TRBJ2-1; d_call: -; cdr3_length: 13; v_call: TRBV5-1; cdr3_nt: TGCGCCAGCAGCTTTAGACTAGATGGTGAGCAGTTCTTC; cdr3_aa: CASSFRLDGEQFF
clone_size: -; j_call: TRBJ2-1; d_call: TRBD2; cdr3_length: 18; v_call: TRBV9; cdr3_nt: TGTGCCAGCAGCGTGACTAGCGGGAGTGAGGGCCTTTACAATGAGCAGTTCTTC; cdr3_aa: CASSVTSGSEGLYNEQFF
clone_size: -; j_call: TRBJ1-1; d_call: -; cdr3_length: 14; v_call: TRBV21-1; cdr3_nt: TGTGCCAGCAGCAAAGAGGACAGGGACACTGAAGCTTTCTTT; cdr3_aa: CASSKEDRDTEAFF
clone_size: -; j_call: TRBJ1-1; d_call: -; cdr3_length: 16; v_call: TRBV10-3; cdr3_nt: TGTGCCATCAGTGAGTTTGTGGCAGGCAAGAACACTGAAGCTTTCTTT; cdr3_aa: CAISEFVAGKNTEAFF
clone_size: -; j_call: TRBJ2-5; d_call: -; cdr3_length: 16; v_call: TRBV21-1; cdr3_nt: TGTGCCAGCACCTCCACAACCAGGACAGTACAAGAGACCCAGTACTTC; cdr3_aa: CASTSTTRTVQETQYF
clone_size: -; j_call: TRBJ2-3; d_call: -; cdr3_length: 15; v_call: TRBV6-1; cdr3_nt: TGTGCCAGCAGTGAAGGAGGGTTTTGGACAGATACGCAGTATTTT; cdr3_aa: CASSEGGFWTDTQYF
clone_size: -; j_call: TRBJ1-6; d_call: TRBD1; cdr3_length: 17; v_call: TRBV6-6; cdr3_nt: TGTGCCAGCAGTCGGGTCCCGGGACAGGGGAACGGTTCACCCCTCCACTTT; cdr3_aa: CASSRVPGQGNGSPLHF
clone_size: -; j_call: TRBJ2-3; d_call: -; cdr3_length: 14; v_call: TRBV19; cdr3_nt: TGTGCCAGTCGGAAACAGGGATTAGCAGATACGCAGTATTTT; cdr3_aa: CASRKQGLADTQYF
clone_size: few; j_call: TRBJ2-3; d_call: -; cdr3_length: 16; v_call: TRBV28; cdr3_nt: TGTGCCAGCAGTTTAGTAAGTGCGGGGCCCACAGATACGCAGTATTTT; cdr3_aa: CASSLVSAGPTDTQYF
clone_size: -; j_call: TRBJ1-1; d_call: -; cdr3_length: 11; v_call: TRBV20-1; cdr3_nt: TGCAGTGCCCTAAGGACAGTTGAAGCTTTCTTT; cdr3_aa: CSALRTVEAFF
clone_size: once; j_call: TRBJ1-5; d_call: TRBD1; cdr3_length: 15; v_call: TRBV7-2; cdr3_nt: TGTGCCAGCAGCCCAAGGTCAGGGGGCCCTCAGCCCCAGCATTTT; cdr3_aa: CASSPRSGGPQPQHF
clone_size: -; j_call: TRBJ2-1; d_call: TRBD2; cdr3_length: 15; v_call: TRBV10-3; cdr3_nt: TGTGCCATCAGCAGAAATAGCGGGGGGGGGAATGAGCAGTTCTTC; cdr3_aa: CAISRNSGGGNEQFF
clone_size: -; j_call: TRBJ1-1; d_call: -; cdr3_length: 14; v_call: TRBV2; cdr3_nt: TGTGCCAGCAGCCCCAGGTCGGGGGGCACTGAAGCTTTCTTT; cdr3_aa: CASSPRSGGTEAFF
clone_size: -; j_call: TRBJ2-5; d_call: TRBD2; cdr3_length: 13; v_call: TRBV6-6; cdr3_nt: TGTGCCAGCAGAAGCGGGAGAGGAGAGACCCAGTACTTC; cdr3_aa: CASRSGRGETQYF
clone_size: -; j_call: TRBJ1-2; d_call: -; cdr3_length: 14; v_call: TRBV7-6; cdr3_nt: TGTGCCAGCAGCTCAGCGGACTGGAACTATGGCTACACCTTC; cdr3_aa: CASSSADWNYGYTF
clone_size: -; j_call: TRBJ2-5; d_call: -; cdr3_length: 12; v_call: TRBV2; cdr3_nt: TGTGCCAGCAGTGCCCTGCAGGAGACCCAGTACTTC; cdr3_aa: CASSALQETQYF
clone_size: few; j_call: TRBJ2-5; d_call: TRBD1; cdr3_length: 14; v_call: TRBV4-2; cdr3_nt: TGTGCCAGCAGCCAGGGACAGACCCAAGAGACCCAGTACTTC; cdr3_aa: CASSQGQTQETQYF
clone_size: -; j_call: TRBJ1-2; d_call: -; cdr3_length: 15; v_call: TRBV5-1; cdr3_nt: TGCGCCAGCAGCCCGTCCGGAGGAAATTTCTATGGCTACACCTTC; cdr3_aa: CASSPSGGNFYGYTF
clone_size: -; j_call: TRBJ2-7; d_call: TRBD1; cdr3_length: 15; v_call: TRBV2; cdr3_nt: TGTGCCAGCAAAGTGACAGGGGGTAACTCCTACGAGCAGTACTTC; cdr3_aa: CASKVTGGNSYEQYF
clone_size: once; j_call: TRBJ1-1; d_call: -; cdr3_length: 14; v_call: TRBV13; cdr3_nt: TGTGCCAGCAGCTACCACAGGAAAAACACTGAAGCTTTCTTT; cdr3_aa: CASSYHRKNTEAFF
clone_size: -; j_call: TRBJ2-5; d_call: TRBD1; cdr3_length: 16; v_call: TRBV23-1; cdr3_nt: TGCGCCAGCAGTCGACCGACAGGGGCCCTCCAAGAGACCCAGTACTTC; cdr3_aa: CASSRPTGALQETQYF
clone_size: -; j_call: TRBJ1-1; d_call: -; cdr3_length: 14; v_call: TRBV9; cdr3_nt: TGTGCCAGCAGCGTAGACGAACAGAGCACTGAAGCTTTCTTT; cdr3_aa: CASSVDEQSTEAFF
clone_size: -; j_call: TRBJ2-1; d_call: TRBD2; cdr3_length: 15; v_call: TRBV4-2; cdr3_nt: TGTGCCAGCAGCCCCGGGACTAGCGGGGATAATGAGCAGTTCTTC; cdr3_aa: CASSPGTSGDNEQFF
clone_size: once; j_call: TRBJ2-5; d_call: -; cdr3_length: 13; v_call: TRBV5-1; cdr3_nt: TGCGCCAGCAGCTTGTGGGGGCTGGAGACCCAGTACTTC; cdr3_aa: CASSLWGLETQYF
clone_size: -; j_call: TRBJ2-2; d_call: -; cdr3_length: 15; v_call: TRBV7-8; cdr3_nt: TGTGCCAGCAGCTTAGTATCAGGGCCCACCGGGGAGCTGTTTTTT; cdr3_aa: CASSLVSGPTGELFF
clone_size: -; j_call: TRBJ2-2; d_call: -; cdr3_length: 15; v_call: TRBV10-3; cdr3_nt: TGTGCCATCAGTGAATCCCCTTCGAACACCGGGGAGCTGTTTTTT; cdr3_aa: CAISESPSNTGELFF
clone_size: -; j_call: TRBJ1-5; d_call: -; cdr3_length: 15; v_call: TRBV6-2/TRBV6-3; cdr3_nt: TGTGCCAGCAGCCAAACGGGGATGAGCAATCAGCCCCAGCATTTT; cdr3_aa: CASSQTGMSNQPQHF
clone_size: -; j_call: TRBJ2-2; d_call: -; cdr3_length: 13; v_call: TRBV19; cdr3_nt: TGTGCCAGCCGGGTCACGAACACCGGGGAGCTGTTTTTT; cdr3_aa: CASRVTNTGELFF
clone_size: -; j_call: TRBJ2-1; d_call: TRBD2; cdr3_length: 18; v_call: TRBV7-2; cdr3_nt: TGTGCCAGCAGCTTAGGACTAGCGGGAGAAATGGGATACAATGAGCAGTTCTTC; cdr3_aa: CASSLGLAGEMGYNEQFF
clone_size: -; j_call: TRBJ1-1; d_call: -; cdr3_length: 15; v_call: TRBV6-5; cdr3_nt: TGTGCCAGCAGCCGCTCGGCAGGGGTGGGGACTGAAGCTTTCTTT; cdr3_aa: CASSRSAGVGTEAFF
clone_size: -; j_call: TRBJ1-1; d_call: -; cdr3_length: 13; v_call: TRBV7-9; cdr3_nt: TGTGCCAGCAGCCTCGGACAGAACACTGAAGCTTTCTTT; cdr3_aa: CASSLGQNTEAFF
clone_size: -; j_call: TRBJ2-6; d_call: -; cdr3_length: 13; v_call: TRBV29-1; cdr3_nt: TGCAGCGCCACAGTCTCTGGGGCCAACGTCCTGACTTTC; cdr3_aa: CSATVSGANVLTF
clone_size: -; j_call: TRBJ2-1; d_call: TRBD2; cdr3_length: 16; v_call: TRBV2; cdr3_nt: TGTGCCAGCACCATGCCAGCGGGGAGAACTTACAATGAGCAGTTCTTC; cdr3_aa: CASTMPAGRTYNEQFF
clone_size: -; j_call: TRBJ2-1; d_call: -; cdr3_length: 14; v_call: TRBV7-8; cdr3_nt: TGTGCCAGCCGAACGAGGGTCCAGGACAATGAGCAGTTCTTC; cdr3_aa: CASRTRVQDNEQFF
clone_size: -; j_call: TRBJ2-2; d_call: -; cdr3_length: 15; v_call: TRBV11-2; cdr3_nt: TGTGCCAGCAGCTTAGACGGGAAGAACACCGGGGAGCTGTTTTTT; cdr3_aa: CASSLDGKNTGELFF
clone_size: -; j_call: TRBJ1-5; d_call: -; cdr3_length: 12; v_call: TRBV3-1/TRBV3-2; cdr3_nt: TGTGCCAGCAGCCACGGAGATCAGCCCCAGCATTTT; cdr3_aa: CASSHGDQPQHF
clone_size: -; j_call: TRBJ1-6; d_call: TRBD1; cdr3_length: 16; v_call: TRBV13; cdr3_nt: TGTGCCAGCAGCTTAGGAGGACAGGGGAATAATTCACCCCTCCACTTT; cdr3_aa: CASSLGGQGNNSPLHF
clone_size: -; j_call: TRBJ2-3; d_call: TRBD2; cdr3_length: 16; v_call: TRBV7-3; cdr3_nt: TGTGCCAGCAGCTCTGTCGTGACTAGCGGCACAGATACGCAGTATTTT; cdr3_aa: CASSSVVTSGTDTQYF
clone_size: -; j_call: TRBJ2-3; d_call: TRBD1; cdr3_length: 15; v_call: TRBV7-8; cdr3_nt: TGTGCCAGCAGCTTGACAGGGTTCCCCCCAGATACGCAGTATTTT; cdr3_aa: CASSLTGFPPDTQYF
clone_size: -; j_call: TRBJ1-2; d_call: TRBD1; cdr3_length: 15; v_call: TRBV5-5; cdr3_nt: TGTGCCAGCAGCTCAAGGACAGGGAACAACTATGGCTACACCTTC; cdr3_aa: CASSSRTGNNYGYTF
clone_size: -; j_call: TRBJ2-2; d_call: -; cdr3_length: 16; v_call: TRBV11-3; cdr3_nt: TGTGCCAGCAGCCCCTCACCCACTGGACATACCGGGGAGCTGTTTTTT; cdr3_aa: CASSPSPTGHTGELFF
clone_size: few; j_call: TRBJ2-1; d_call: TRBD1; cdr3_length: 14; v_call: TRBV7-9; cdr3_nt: TGTGCCAGCAGCCCGGGACAGGACTACAATGAGCAGTTCTTC; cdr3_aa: CASSPGQDYNEQFF
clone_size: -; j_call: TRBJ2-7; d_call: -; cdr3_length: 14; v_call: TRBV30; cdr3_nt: TGTGCCTGGAGTGTATTGGGCAGCTCCTACGAGCAGTACTTC; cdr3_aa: CAWSVLGSSYEQYF